This T cell receptor (beta chain) is from a study of somatic mutations in cytotoxic T cells in rheumatoid arthritis. Study overall: Sorting by flow gave nearly 100% purity for some V beta antibody-stained T-cell populations, including V beta1+ cells sequenced for TCRB.

This CDR3 is 16 amino acids long. Looked up from germline, CDR1 is MNHEY and CDR2 is SMNVEV (reference sequence). V gave up 5 bases and J gave up 3 bases; unmatched junction bases: 12. Magnetic beads with positive selection isolated CD4+ and CD8+ fractions, whose purity was verified by flow cytometry. TCRdb's copy holds only in-frame clones and misses some; the assay was immunoSEQ multiplex PCR. The table shows about 20,000 clones, with about 90% occurring only once. Findings of the study overall: Antigen specificity of the expanded CD8+ clones was not determined. CD8+ T-cell clonality did not differ significantly between rheumatoid arthritis patients and age-matched healthy controls.

Comments on this clone: What it recognizes is unknown.

This chain connects TRBV27 to TRBJ1-2; 7 bases line up with TRBD1. Sequencing was carried out using CD8+ T cells sorted from blood. The clonotype originates from a man aged 35-49 years in good health. CDR3 bases: TGTGCCAGCAGTCCCCTCCTTCGACAGGGCCACTATGGCTACACCTTC. Translation gives CASSPLLRQGHYGYTF.